This T cell receptor beta chain came from a study of tumor-infiltrating lymphocytes in primary liver carcinoma. Study in general: Sample yields, roughly 3.5 to 7.13 million productive TCRbeta reads, were similar across the tissue types. Whole-study results and caveats: Comparison of CD4+ and CD8+ repertoires was precluded by bulk unsorted samples.

From approximately 500 ng total RNA, TCR beta cDNA was generated with a primer in the constant region. Amplification in three nested multiplex PCR rounds with slightly modified ARM-PCR gave rise to TCR beta libraries. Both of the initial two PCR rounds ran for 10 cycles and employed TRBV1-TRBV30 forward primers alongside a C-beta reverse primer. TCRdb ran MiXCR on the multiplex PCR reads and lists one entry per CDR3 protein. The sample records about 200,000 distinct CDR3 sequences, about 61% being singletons. The CDR3 runs to 19 residues. CDR1 and CDR2 (germline): SNHLY, FYNNEI. V trimming: 6 bases; J trimming: 6 bases; junction bases outside the gene matches: 15. They got blood RNA out of unsorted whole blood and also pulled out germline DNA. As regards this clonotype: What it binds is not known.

The material sequenced was peripheral blood. The chain carries TRBV2 and TRBJ2-2; 14 nucleotides agree with TRBD2. This receptor was obtained from a woman aged 55-70 years with primary liver carcinoma and hepatitis B virus infection. The CDR3 DNA follows: TGTGCCAGCAGAGGGCCCGGACTAGCGGGAGGAAGTGGCGCCGGGGAGCTGTTTTTT. Protein: CASRGPGLAGGSGAGELFF. The full variable domain, with the rest looked up from reference TRBV2 and TRBJ2-2, is EPEVTQTPSHQVTQMGQEVILRCVPISNHLYFYWYRQILGQKVEFLVSFYNNEISEKSEIFDDQFSVERPDGSNFTLKIRSTKLEDSAMYFCASRGPGLAGGSGAGELFFGEGSRLTVL.